The T cell receptor beta chain under discussion was sequenced for a study of regulatory T cells in long-lasting Graves disease. Time point indicated: newly diagnosed GD, antithyroid drugs for less than 3 months. PBMC-derived RNA was used for the TCR library. Germline V gene lookup returns CDR1 SGHAT and CDR2 FQNNGV. With V trimmed by 5 bases and J by 3 bases, 2 bases remained unmatched. The CDR3 is 13 residues long. There are many counts of this clonotype. Investigators prepared the TCR beta libraries by applying iRepertoire HTBI primers and Arm-PCR of CDR3 regions. Each CDR3 protein is one row after TCRdb ran MiXCR on the multiplex PCR reads. The top ten clones hold approximately 20% of a sample with approximately 230,000 distinct CDR3 sequences, approximately 20% of them seen once.

The sequence derives from a female donor with Graves disease. The sequences come from peripheral blood mononuclear cells (PBMCs), collected at new diagnosis, from a patient treated with antithyroid drugs. This chain connects TRBV11-2 to TRBJ2-7, with 9 bases identical to TRBD1. The CDR3 DNA sequence: TGTGCCAGCAGCAAGGGACAGGGCTACGAGCAGTACTTC. Protein: CASSKGQGYEQYF. The full variable domain, completed using reference TRBV11-2 and TRBJ2-7, is EAGVAQSPRYKIIEKRQSVAFWCNPISGHATLYWYQQILGQGPKLLIQFQNNGVVDDSQLPKDRFSAERLKGVDSTLKIQPAKLEDSAVYLCASSKGQGYEQYFGPGTRLTVT.